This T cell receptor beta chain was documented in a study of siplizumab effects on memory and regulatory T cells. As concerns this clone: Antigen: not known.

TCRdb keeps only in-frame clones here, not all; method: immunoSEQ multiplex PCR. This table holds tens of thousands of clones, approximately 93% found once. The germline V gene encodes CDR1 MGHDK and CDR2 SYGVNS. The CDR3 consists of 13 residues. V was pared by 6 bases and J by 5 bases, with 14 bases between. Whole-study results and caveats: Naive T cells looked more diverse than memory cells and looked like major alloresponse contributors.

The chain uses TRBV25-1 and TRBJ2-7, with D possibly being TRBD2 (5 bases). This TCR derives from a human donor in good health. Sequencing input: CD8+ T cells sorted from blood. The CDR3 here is CASRLGGAHEQYF. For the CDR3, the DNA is TGTGCCAGCAGACTCGGAGGCGCCCACGAGCAGTACTTC.